Described below is a single TCR beta chain sequence and its context. As yet, its antigen is unknown. This specimen comes from a study of T-cell reconstitution after alpha-beta-depleted transplantation in children. Overall study findings and caveats: Surviving recipient T cells and intrathymic progenitors accounted for some patients' high TCRbeta diversity at day 60. T cells produced anew were the main source of T-cell counts and diversity one year after transplant.

Preparation of the TCRbeta library was carried out with unique molecular identifiers. TCRdb called the PCR reads again in MiXCR, with one record for every CDR3 protein. Of approximately 230,000 distinct CDR3 sequences listed, roughly a quarter are singletons. Deletions cut 8 bases from V and 5 bases from J, with 16 bases between. Germline V CDR1 and CDR2: MDHEN, SYDVKM. CDR3 length equals 14 residues. The source was PBMCs, mostly from graft donor cells, collected 360 days after TCRalphabeta/CD19-depleted stem cell transplant. The chain has TRBV28 and TRBJ2-1; weak D call: TRBD2 (5 bases). The clonotype originates from a female patient between 2 and 10 years old who had a stem cell transplant for congenital amegakaryocytic thrombocytopenia, so the T cells may come from the graft donor. CDR3 nucleotide sequence: TGTGCCAGCGCTTCCTGGGCAGCGGACAATGAGCAGTTCTTC. It codes for CASASWAADNEQFF.